Following are 27 T cell receptor beta chains from one sample sequenced in a study of blood T cells in healthy people across ages. With a J-beta primer mix and a sample-barcoded 5' primer, a second PCR ran 7 to 11 cycles. MiXCR, applied by TCRdb to the 5' RACE reads, yields one record per CDR3 protein. Of 850,000 to 1,300,000 distinct CDR3 sequences detected, 40% to 50% appear once; the ten largest clones hold under 20%. Sequencing input: blood. Receptors originate from a woman in her sixties in good health.

This chain uses TRBV6-5 with TRBJ1-5; D ambiguous. The CDR3 is made up of 14 amino acids. CDR1 is MNHEY, CDR2 SVGAGI, per germline. Trimming took 0 bases from V and 3 from J, leaving 6 bases between them. The DNA for the CDR3 is TGTGCCAGCAGTTACTCCAGGACCAATCAGCCCCAGCATTTT. Translating gives CASSYSRTNQPQHF.

The chain combines TRBV7-3 with TRBJ2-2; D may be TRBD1 or TRBD2 (5 bases each). Germline lookup yields CDR1 SGHTA and CDR2 FQGTGA. The CDR3 covers 12 residues. V was clipped by 8 bases and J by 4 bases, with 8 bases between them. The CDR3: CASGGGTGELFF. CDR3 in DNA: TGTGCCAGCGGTGGGGGCACCGGGGAGCTGTTTTTT.

This clonotype was observed a few times. The chain carries TRBV24-1 and TRBJ2-2, with a tentative D call TRBD2 (5 bases). The length of the CDR3 is 15 residues. Looked up from germline, CDR1 is KGHDR and CDR2 is SFDVKD. Between the trimmed V and J ends, which lost 6 bases and 3 bases, there was a span of 13 bases. CDR3 protein: CATSQQHSDTGELFF. The CDR3 nucleotides are TGTGCCACCAGTCAACAACATAGCGACACCGGGGAGCTGTTTTTT.

A few counts support this clonotype. V and J are TRBV4-1 and TRBJ2-1; 9 nucleotides line up with TRBD2. Germline CDR1 and CDR2: MGHRA and YSYEKL. The CDR3 consists of 17 residues. J gave up 6 bases and V 1 base, and 10 bases lay outside the gene matches. DNA of the CDR3: TGCGCCAGCAGCCAAGGGAGTAGCGGGAGTTCCGTCAATGAGCAGTTCTTC. Its protein product is CASSQGSSGSSVNEQFF.

This chain connects TRBV6-1 to TRBJ2-6, with D possibly matching TRBD1 (6 bases). Trimming took off 4 bases at V and 4 bases at J, with 20 bases between the two ends. From germline, CDR1 is MNHNS and CDR2 SASEGT. The CDR3 totals 18 residues. CDR3 nucleotide sequence: TGTGCCAGCAGTGGCGCGACTACCACAGGGTCAGGGGCCAACGTCCTGACTTTC. This encodes CASSGATTTGSGANVLTF.

In its sample, this clonotype was seen a few times. The CDR3 coding sequence is TGTGCCAGCAGCTTAGGATTCCAGAACACTGAAGCTTTCTTT. Protein: CASSLGFQNTEAFF. This chain connects TRBV11-1 to TRBJ1-1; no clear D gene. Germline V CDR1 and CDR2: SGHAT, FQDESV (reference sequence). The CDR3 loop spans 14 amino acids. Trimming shortened V by 1 base and J by 1 base, and 7 bases separated the two germline ends.

This clonotype turned up a few times. The V and J genes are TRBV10-3 and TRBJ1-1; possibly TRBD1 for D (6 bases). Germline CDR1 reads ENHRY; CDR2 reads SYGVKD. The V gene lost 10 bases and the J gene lost 1 base, with 7 bases spanning the gap. This CDR3 region has 11 residues. The CDR3 nucleotides are TGTGCCACGGGGGCGAACACTGAAGCTTTCTTT. It encodes CATGANTEAFF.

Many counts were recorded for this clonotype. The chain recombines TRBV10-3 with TRBJ2-7; D is unclear. The CDR3 length is 13 residues. V dropped 6 bases and J dropped 2 bases, with 11 bases sitting between them. Germline CDR1 and CDR2: ENHRY and SYGVKD. Here the CDR3 reads CAISTPGPYEQYF. The CDR3 DNA reads as TGTGCCATCAGCACCCCTGGACCCTACGAGCAGTACTTC.

This clonotype showed up just a few times. The chain has TRBV7-2 and TRBJ2-5; TRBD1 or TRBD2 may be the D gene (7 bases each). The V end lost 5 bases, the J end lost 5 bases, and 18 bases lay between the germline ends. CDR3 length: 15 amino acids. Looked up from germline, CDR1 is SGHTA and CDR2 is FQGNSA. The CDR3, as DNA: TGTGCCAGCAGCAGAAGCGGGACAGTGTTGGAGACCCAGTACTTC. Translating gives CASSRSGTVLETQYF.

This clonotype was seen a few times. This chain connects TRBV21-1 to TRBJ2-7. TRBV21-1 is designated a pseudogene. The CDR3 covers 11 residues. The CDR3 loop is CASSKAGGQYF. CDR3 bases: TGTGCCAGCAGCAAAGCGGGTGGGCAGTACTTC.

This rearrangement joins TRBV5-1 to TRBJ2-5, with D possibly TRBD2 on 6 matching bases. The CDR3 has 15 residues. V lost 4 bases, J lost 11 bases, and 24 bases lay in between. Germline values: CDR1 SGHRS, CDR2 YFSETQ. The CDR3 sequence: CASSRTTTAVDEQYF. CDR3 sequence (DNA): TGCGCCAGCAGCCGGACTACGACCGCTGTGGATGAGCAGTACTTC. The full variable domain, with the rest looked up from reference TRBV5-1 and TRBJ2-5, is KAGVTQTPRYLIKTRGQQVTLSCSPISGHRSVSWYQQTPGQGLQFLFEYFSETQRNKGNFPGRFSGRQFSNSRSEMNVSTLELGDSALYLCASSRTTTAVDEQYFGPGTRLLVL.

This clonotype was picked up a small number of times. The chain links TRBV6-2 or TRBV6-3 to TRBJ2-3; 7 bases match TRBD2. The ends lost 6 bases at V and 5 bases at J; junction bases unmatched: 5. CDR1 MNHEY and CDR2 SVGEGT come from the germline V gene. The CDR3 sequence is 13 residues long. CDR3 amino acids: CASSSGLGDTQYF. For the CDR3, the DNA is TGTGCCAGCAGCTCTGGACTAGGAGATACGCAGTATTTT.

V and J are TRBV5-1 and TRBJ1-1; a weak D match, TRBD1 (6 bases). The CDR3 has 18 amino acids. Trimming took off 4 bases at V and 1 base at J, with 23 bases between the two ends. From germline, CDR1 is SGHRS and CDR2 YFSETQ. The CDR3 reads CASSLVIGGGSGNTEAFF. For the CDR3, the DNA is TGCGCCAGCAGCCTTGTAATAGGGGGAGGAAGTGGGAACACTGAAGCTTTCTTT.

This clonotype was picked up a small number of times. The chain joins TRBV30 to TRBJ2-7, with TRBD1 matching 8 bases. Germline V lookup: CDR1 GTSNPN, CDR2 SVGIG (reference sequence). J gave up 1 base and V 4 bases, and 3 bases lay outside the gene matches. The CDR3 has 13 amino acids. CDR3 DNA: TGTGCCTGGACCGGGACAGGATCCTACGAGCAGTACTTC. Residues: CAWTGTGSYEQYF.

This rearrangement joins TRBV11-1 to TRBJ2-2; 10 nucleotides match TRBD2. Per the germline V gene, CDR1 is SGHAT and CDR2 is FQDESV (reference sequence). The CDR3 loop spans 16 amino acids. Trimming took 5 bases from V and 2 from J; bases not matched to a gene: 5. CDR3 coding DNA: TGTGCCAGCAGCCCCTGGACTAGCGGCAACACCGGGGAGCTGTTTTTT. It encodes CASSPWTSGNTGELFF.

This clonotype was seen only a few times. This chain joins TRBV20-1 and TRBJ2-3; 14 nucleotides match TRBD2. This CDR3 comprises 17 residues. Germline V gene sequence: CDR1 DFQATT, CDR2 SNEGSKA (reference sequence). Trimming took 3 bases from V and 6 from J; bases not matched to a gene: 11. The CDR3 loop is CSASGYGTSGGRDTQYF. The CDR3 bases are TGCAGTGCTAGCGGCTACGGGACTAGCGGGGGCCGGGATACGCAGTATTTT.

V and J are TRBV11-2 and TRBJ2-7; TRBD2 matches 9 bases. V trimming: 1 base; J trimming: 6 bases; junction bases outside the gene matches: 10. There are 16 residues in the CDR3. Germline V lookup: CDR1 SGHAT, CDR2 FQNNGV. CDR3: CASSLGIGGRAGEQYF. The CDR3 DNA reads as TGTGCCAGCAGCTTAGGAATAGGCGGGAGGGCGGGCGAGCAGTACTTC.

The chain is built from TRBV2 and TRBJ2-1; weak D call: TRBD2 (6 bases). The CDR3 runs 12 residues. V was cut by 8 bases and J by 8 bases, with 13 bases left in between. Per the germline V gene, CDR1 is SNHLY and CDR2 is FYNNEI. CDR3: CASAHPGDEQFF. The CDR3 DNA reads as TGTGCCAGCGCCCATCCGGGGGATGAGCAGTTCTTC.

The genes are TRBV9 and TRBJ2-3; 7 bases fit TRBD2. CDR3 length: 15 amino acids. V lost 2 bases, J lost 1 base, and 4 bases stayed unmatched. Germline V gene lookup returns CDR1 SGDLS and CDR2 YYNGEE. In nucleotides, the CDR3 is TGTGCCAGCAGCGTCCCTAGCGGAGGCACAGATACGCAGTATTTT. It is translated as CASSVPSGGTDTQYF.

The chain joins TRBV2 to TRBJ2-6, with D unresolved. This CDR3 spans 15 amino acids. The germline V gene encodes CDR1 SNHLY and CDR2 FYNNEI. Trimming left V 4 bases short and J 0 bases short, with 7 bases between. CDR3 DNA sequence: TGTGCCAGCAGTGTTCAGCTCTCTGGGGCCAACGTCCTGACTTTC. Its translation: CASSVQLSGANVLTF.

This clonotype occurred a few times. V gene TRBV20-1 combines with J gene TRBJ2-7; weak D call: TRBD2 (7 bases). V gave up 4 bases and J gave up 1 base, with 14 bases separating them. Germline CDR1 and CDR2: DFQATT and SNEGSKA (reference sequence). The CDR3 loop spans 14 amino acids. CDR3 bases: TGCAGTGCTAACCAGCGGGACACTTCCTACGAGCAGTACTTC. Translating it yields CSANQRDTSYEQYF.

The chain combines TRBV7-3 with TRBJ2-3, with D possibly matching TRBD2 (6 bases). From germline, CDR1 is SGHTA and CDR2 FQGTGA. The length of the CDR3 is 18 residues. Trimming left V 7 bases short and J 0 bases short, with 23 bases between. Here the CDR3 DNA reads TGTGCCAGCAACCCGAGCTTAGGCTTGCGGGAAAGCACAGATACGCAGTATTTT. Translating gives CASNPSLGLRESTDTQYF.

The genes are TRBV27 and TRBJ2-4; TRBD2 matches at 14 bases. V gave up 5 bases and J gave up 9 bases; unmatched junction bases: 18. This CDR3 contains 19 residues. Germline CDR1 and CDR2: MNHEY and SMNVEV (reference sequence). CDR3 residues: CASSATPRSTSGGEGIQYF. CDR3 coding DNA: TGTGCCAGCAGTGCGACCCCGAGGTCGACTAGCGGGGGGGAAGGCATTCAGTACTTC.

V and J are TRBV6-4 and TRBJ1-6; D gene unclear. CDR3 length: 14 residues. Trimming removed 3 bases from V and 11 bases from J, with 14 bases in between. CDR1 MRHNA and CDR2 SNTAGT come from the germline V gene. CDR3 DNA: TGTGCCAGCAGTGAGACCGGAGGGTATACACCCCTCCACTTT. Protein sequence: CASSETGGYTPLHF.

V usage is TRBV4-1 and J usage is TRBJ2-1, with 9 bases that match TRBD2. Per germline, CDR1 MGHRA and CDR2 YSYEKL. The CDR3 loop spans 16 amino acids. The junction had 13 bases not matched to a gene; V was cut back by 4 bases and J by 9 bases. CDR3 nucleotide sequence: TGCGCCAGCAGCCTCGATGGGCGGGAGGGCCAAGGTGAGCAGTTCTTC. Translating gives CASSLDGREGQGEQFF.

The sample holds a few counts of this clonotype. The chain recombines TRBV4-2 with TRBJ2-7; D is undetermined. Trimming shortened V by 0 bases and J by 6 bases, and 12 bases separated the two germline ends. The CDR3 consists of 14 residues. Germline-derived CDR1 and CDR2 are LGHNA and YNFKEQ. CDR3 amino acids: CASSQEVVGSEQYF. The CDR3 nucleotides read TGTGCCAGCAGCCAAGAAGTGGTCGGCAGCGAGCAGTACTTC.

This clonotype occurred a few times. This chain uses TRBV2 with TRBJ1-2, with 7 bases aligning to TRBD1. Trimming took 3 bases from V and 8 from J; bases not matched to a gene: 6. Germline V CDR1 and CDR2: SNHLY, FYNNEI. The CDR3 has 13 residues. CDR3 nucleotides: TGTGCCAGCAGTGACGTAGGGGGCGGCGGCTACACCTTC. It codes for CASSDVGGGGYTF. Using reference TRBV2 and TRBJ1-2 for the parts outside the CDR3, the full variable domain is EPEVTQTPSHQVTQMGQEVILRCVPISNHLYFYWYRQILGQKVEFLVSFYNNEISEKSEIFDDQFSVERPDGSNFTLKIRSTKLEDSAMYFCASSDVGGGGYTFGSGTRLTVV.